This TCR beta chain comes out of a study of T cell repertoires in cytomegalovirus infection. Overall study: Public signatures in TCR beta pointed to CMV infection and matching HLA type.

This CDR3 contains 14 residues. The germline gives CDR1 SEHNR, CDR2 FQNEAQ (reference sequence). Trimming pared 5 bases from V and 8 bases from J, leaving 13 bases between. TCRdb used MiXCR to reprocess the reads, holding one entry per CDR3 protein. The sample includes about 360,000 distinct CDR3 sequences, roughly 18% of them seen just once. Findings of the study overall: Cumulated frequencies of public TCR beta families served to identify carriers of CMV plus the relevant HLA. The ex vivo response was dominated by HLA-C-restricted CMV-specific TCR beta clonotypes.

This clonotype occurred many times. Its target is not known. This TCR came from a human donor in good health (CMV status not recorded). Some clones in this sample may be carry-over from other donors' samples. This chain joins TRBV7-9 and TRBJ1-6; D possibly corresponds to TRBD1 (6 bases). The sequenced material came from PBMCs. For the CDR3, the DNA is TGTGCCAGCAGCCAAGGTAGGGGGGATTCACCCCTCCACTTT. It specifies CASSQGRGDSPLHF. Full variable domain (outside the CDR3, taken from reference TRBV7-9 and TRBJ1-6): DTGVSQNPRHKITKRGQNVTFRCDPISEHNRLYWYRQTLGQGPEFLTYFQNEAQLEKSRLLSDRFSAERPKGSFSTLEIQRTEQGDSAMYLCASSQGRGDSPLHFGNGTRLTVT.